This T cell receptor beta chain was sequenced during a study of T cells in Graves' hyperthyroidism and ophthalmopathy. Study summary: Blood was drawn when the patient was first diagnosed and still untreated. Study-level points and caveats: Blood also contained most expanded thyroid clonotypes above 0.001.

This clonotype was counted ten times or more. As yet, its antigen is unknown. Germline CDR1 SGHVS, CDR2 FQNEAQ. The ends were cut back, 6 bases at V and 0 bases at J, with 15 bases in the middle. The CDR3 spans 16 residues. Researchers took RNA transcripts and amplified the TCR beta CDR3 regions from them. TCR CDR3 regions were first amplified by RT-PCR with HTBI primers. TCRdb reanalysed the multiplex PCR reads using MiXCR and keeps one entry per CDR3 protein. The data hold 220,000 or so distinct CDR3 sequences, with around 15% observed a single time. The sequencing input was blood. The V gene is TRBV7-8, the J gene TRBJ1-5; a weak D match, TRBD1 (6 bases). This receptor was identified in a woman aged 18-35 years with Graves' ophthalmopathy. CDR3 nucleotide sequence: TGTGCCAGCAGGGGGGGCGGGTCCAATAGCAATCAGCCCCAGCATTTT. Its protein is CASRGGGSNSNQPQHF.